The 3 T cell receptor beta chains below come from one sample, sequenced in a study of prognosis after radiotherapy for stage I lung cancer. Amplification of TCR beta CDR3 from genomic DNA used two-round multiplex PCR. Amplification during the initial PCR round employed primers specific to each TRBV and TRBJ gene. One entry per CDR3 protein, called by TCRdb with MiXCR from the multiplex PCR reads. The data contain roughly 30,000 distinct CDR3 sequences, about 41% of them singletons. The sequences come from PBMCs, collected before or after stereotactic body radiation therapy (not recorded which). The receptors come from a donor over 45 with non-small cell lung cancer.

The CDR3 reads CASNREVTSNQPQHF. The CDR3 DNA sequence: TGTGCCAGCAACAGGGAAGTTACTAGCAATCAGCCCCAGCATTTT. V usage is TRBV6-1 and J usage is TRBJ1-5, with a weak D call TRBD1 (6 bases). Looked up from germline, CDR1 is MNHNS and CDR2 is SASEGT. The V end lost 7 bases, the J end lost 0 bases, and 13 bases lay between the germline ends. This CDR3 has 15 amino acids.

This clonotype occurred many times. This chain connects TRBV29-1 to TRBJ2-2; D remains ambiguous. V was pared by 3 bases and J by 8 bases, with 10 bases between. Germline V gives CDR1 SQVTM, CDR2 ANQGSEA. The CDR3 is made up of 12 amino acids. CDR3 in amino acids: CSVEATGGELFF. Here the CDR3 DNA reads TGCAGCGTTGAGGCGACTGGGGGGGAGCTGTTTTTT.

This chain links TRBV11-2 with TRBJ2-5, with 10 bases lining up with TRBD1. Per the germline V gene, CDR1 is SGHAT and CDR2 is FQNNGV. Trimming took 7 bases from V and 5 from J; bases not matched to a gene: 13. This CDR3 is built from 16 residues. The CDR3 coding sequence is TGTGCCAGCACCCACACATTGACAGGGGGCTTGGAGACCCAGTACTTC. Translated, it gives CASTHTLTGGLETQYF.